The clone carrying this T cell receptor (beta chain) appeared a few times. Its antigen is still unknown. V gave up 6 bases and J gave up 3 bases, with 9 bases separating them. CDR1 and CDR2 from the germline V gene are SGHVS and FQNEAQ. The CDR3 contains 14 residues. These data come from a study of metastatic and nonmetastatic thyroid tumors. For the study at large: A comparison of repertoires was made across blood and tumor or nodule tissue from malignant and benign thyroid patients.

With MiXCR, TCRdb called clones anew from the PCR reads. The repertoire holds tens of thousands of clones, with about 30% as singletons. General observations from the study: It was reportedly found that TCR beta diversity was significantly higher in malignant thyroid tumors than in benign nodules, a difference seen in both blood and tumor samples.

Patients underwent thyroid surgery, and none had received any treatment before it. This receptor was identified in a male donor with papillary thyroid cancer or a benign thyroid nodule (not recorded which). Some clones in this sample may be carry-over from other donors' samples. The sequencing sample was made of blood. This chain joins TRBV7-8 and TRBJ1-6, with a weak D call TRBD1 (5 bases). This CDR3 reads CASRTDIYNSPLHF. CDR3 bases: TGTGCCAGCAGGACAGACATCTATAATTCACCCCTCCACTTT.